The TCR beta chain described here comes from a study of spatial heterogeneity in lung cancer. General study findings and limits: Relative to follow-up, resection was when ubiquitous expanded tumor TCRs appeared more in blood.

V lost 5 bases to trimming and J lost 15 bases, with 20 bases between them. The germline CDR1 and CDR2 sequences are MRHNA and SNTAGT. The CDR3 totals 13 residues. Regarding this clonotype: What it binds is not known.

Time point: sample taken at primary tumor resection. Sequencing covered unsorted whole RNA taken from tumor, nontumor lung or frozen PBMC. All TCR cDNA molecules were individually tagged with a unique molecular identifier. TCRdb passed the 5' RACE reads through MiXCR, listing each CDR3 protein once. This table holds roughly 25,000 distinct CDR3 sequences, about 7% found once. The TCR sequence derives from a male donor with early-stage non-small cell lung cancer. The V gene is TRBV6-4, the J gene TRBJ2-1; possibly TRBD1 for D (5 bases). The source was PBMCs, collected at surgery. CDR3 DNA sequence: TGTGCCAGCAGTATAGGGGCCGGAACGAGACCGTTCTTC. Its protein is CASSIGAGTRPFF.